This TCR beta chain was recovered during a study of T cell changes during pregnancy in multiple sclerosis. Clones were read by immunoSEQ multiplex PCR, and TCRdb kept only the in-frame ones, dropping some. The sample has tens of thousands of clones; 90% are singletons. V was pared by 7 bases and J by 3 bases, with 6 bases of the junction left unmatched. The germline V gene has CDR1 MNHNS and CDR2 SASEGT. The CDR3 is 14 amino acids. This clone was recorded a few times. The chain joins TRBV6-1 to TRBJ1-1, with 9 bases aligning to TRBD1. Sequencing used CD4+ T cells from peripheral blood mononuclear cells, obtained in the second trimester of pregnancy. This TCR was recovered from a female donor with multiple sclerosis, enrolled in a pregnancy study. Here the CDR3 DNA reads TGTGCCAGCACCAGGGACAGGGCTTACACTGAAGCTTTCTTT. Its protein is CASTRDRAYTEAFF.